A selection of T cell receptor beta chains follows, all from one sample in a study of Tregs in tolerant kidney transplant recipients. The protocol was immunoSEQ multiplex PCR, while the TCRdb copy is restricted to in-frame clones and leaves out a portion. The data hold 110,000 or so clones, with about 91% observed a single time. Sequencing used CD4+ T cells from blood. These receptors were obtained from a human donor in good health. Each CDR3 is given with its conserved first and last residue. D genes are given only for firm matches. Only part of the rows carry a size: once, few, many, or a class if the clone is expanded.

d_gene,abundance,j_gene,len,v_gene,CDR3nt,CDR3aa
TRBD2,-,TRBJ2-7,15,TRBV27,TGTGCCAGCACCCCCGGGGGCGGGGGGTACTACGAGCAGTACTTC,CASTPGGGGYYEQYF
-,-,TRBJ2-1,14,TRBV19,TGTGCCAGTAGTATCCGGCCATCCTACAATGAGCAGTTCTTC,CASSIRPSYNEQFF
TRBD2,-,TRBJ2-1,14,TRBV6-4,TGTGCCAGCAGACCGCTAGCGGGGACCGGTGAGCAGTTCTTC,CASRPLAGTGEQFF
-,-,TRBJ2-1,12,TRBV5-6,TGTGCCAGCAGTCGGACAGACAATGAGCAGTTCTTC,CASSRTDNEQFF
TRBD2,-,TRBJ2-1,14,TRBV30,TGTGCCTGGACCGGGACTAGCGGCGGGAGGAAGCAGTTCTTC,CAWTGTSGGRKQFF
TRBD1,-,TRBJ1-6,16,TRBV5-4,TGTGCCAGCAGCTCCCAAGGACAGGGAAGAGTTTCACCCCTCCACTTT,CASSSQGQGRVSPLHF
TRBD1,once,TRBJ2-7,19,TRBV5-6,TGTGCCAGCAGCTTGTCCGGGACAGGGGGCCCTTCCCCCCTGTACGAGCAGTACTTC,CASSLSGTGGPSPLYEQYF
TRBD2,-,TRBJ2-3,17,TRBV9,TGTGCCAGCAGCGAGACTAGCGGCAGTGCTAGCACAGATACGCAGTATTTT,CASSETSGSASTDTQYF
-,-,TRBJ2-3,14,TRBV21-1,TGTGCCAGCAGCAGGACAGGGGGCAAAGATACGCAGTATTTT,CASSRTGGKDTQYF
TRBD2,-,TRBJ2-5,16,TRBV7-9,TGTGCCAGCAGCGGACGTCGACTAGCGGTCCAAGAGACCCAGTACTTC,CASSGRRLAVQETQYF
-,-,TRBJ1-6,12,TRBV5-6,TGTGCCAGCAGCTCCTATAATTCACCCCTCCACTTT,CASSSYNSPLHF
-,-,TRBJ2-5,11,TRBV6-1,TGTGCCAGCGGAACGGGAGAGACCCAGTACTTC,CASGTGETQYF
-,once,TRBJ1-6,15,TRBV30,TGTGCCGCCATAGAGGAGAGCTCCTATAATTCACCCCTCCACTTT,CAAIEESSYNSPLHF
-,-,TRBJ2-5,16,TRBV19,TGTGCCAGTAGTACCCACTCGGCCAGTCCACAAGAGACCCAGTACTTC,CASSTHSASPQETQYF
-,once,TRBJ1-3,19,TRBV9,TGTGCCAGCAGCCCCAGAGGACTCTTTGTCCCTAACGGGGGAAACACCATATATTTT,CASSPRGLFVPNGGNTIYF
-,-,TRBJ1-2,14,TRBV25-1,TGTGCCAGCAGTGAGGCAGACGTCCCCAGTGGCTACACCTTC,CASSEADVPSGYTF
TRBD2,-,TRBJ2-1,16,TRBV7-7,TGTGCTAGCAGCCTGGGGGGGACTAGCGGGCTTGGGGAGCAGTTCTTC,CASSLGGTSGLGEQFF
-,-,TRBJ2-3,14,TRBV7-2,TGTGCCAGCAGCTTAGGGGTTGGTGCCGATACGCAGTATTTT,CASSLGVGADTQYF
-,-,TRBJ1-4,13,TRBV18,TGTGCCAGCTCACCGTCCAGGGCGGAAAAACTGTTTTTT,CASSPSRAEKLFF
-,-,TRBJ1-1,14,TRBV5-1,TGCGCCAGCAGCCCCGGGACCTTCGGCACTGAAGCTTTCTTT,CASSPGTFGTEAFF
-,-,TRBJ1-4,15,TRBV19,TGTGCCAGTAGTATTTCGCAGGGTATGAATGAAAAACTGTTTTTT,CASSISQGMNEKLFF
-,-,TRBJ1-2,14,TRBV5-5,TGTGCCAGCAGTCGACAGTTCTCTAACTATGGCTACACCTTC,CASSRQFSNYGYTF
-,-,TRBJ2-3,14,TRBV30,TGTGCCCTTCTTCCCCAAAGTTCGGCAGATACGCAGTATTTT,CALLPQSSADTQYF
-,-,TRBJ2-7,13,TRBV6-6,TGTGCCAGCAAGTGGGTTGAGGGATACGAGCAGTACTTC,CASKWVEGYEQYF
-,-,TRBJ2-7,16,TRBV9,TGTGCCAGCAGCTCCAGTGGTCAGGGCTCACGGCCCGAGCAGTACTTC,CASSSSGQGSRPEQYF
TRBD1,-,TRBJ2-5,14,TRBV9,TGTGCCAGCACCACCGGACAGGCCAGGGAGACCCAGTACTTC,CASTTGQARETQYF
-,-,TRBJ1-1,13,TRBV5-8,TGTGCCAGCAGAGGACAGCTTTACACTGAAGCTTTCTTT,CASRGQLYTEAFF
-,once,TRBJ2-3,15,TRBV29-1,TGCAGCGTTGAGGGCGGCGTTACTAGCACAGATACGCAGTATTTT,CSVEGGVTSTDTQYF
TRBD2,-,TRBJ2-3,15,TRBV11-2,TGTGCCAGCAGATCGACTAGCGGGAGTCCAGATACGCAGTATTTT,CASRSTSGSPDTQYF
TRBD2,-,TRBJ2-7,14,TRBV7-9,TGTGCCAGCAGCCAGCGGGGGAGCTCCTACGAGCAGTACTTC,CASSQRGSSYEQYF
-,-,TRBJ1-1,14,TRBV30,TGTGCCTGGAGTCCCGGACGGATGAACACTGAAGCTTTCTTT,CAWSPGRMNTEAFF
-,-,TRBJ1-1,14,TRBV29-1,TGCAGCTTCCTGATGCGGCGGTCTAGGGCTGAAGCTTTCTTT,CSFLMRRSRAEAFF
TRBD1,-,TRBJ2-3,13,TRBV19,TGTGCCAGTAGTATGACAGGGAAGGATACGCAGTATTTT,CASSMTGKDTQYF
TRBD1,-,TRBJ2-3,18,TRBV15,TGTGCCACCAGCAGAGATCGAGTAGGCAGGGGGAAGGCAGATACGCAGTATTTT,CATSRDRVGRGKADTQYF
TRBD1,-,TRBJ1-2,15,TRBV5-1,TGCGCCAGCAGCAGGGGACAGGCGCAAAACTATGGCTACACCTTC,CASSRGQAQNYGYTF
-,-,TRBJ2-7,14,TRBV29-1,TGCAGCGTTGAAGTTTGGCAGGCCGGGGACGAGCAGTACTTC,CSVEVWQAGDEQYF
TRBD2,once,TRBJ2-2,14,TRBV2,TGTGCCAGCAGTGTACGGGGGGATGCCGGGGAGCTGTTTTTT,CASSVRGDAGELFF
-,-,TRBJ2-7,14,TRBV2,TGTGCCAGCCTAGACGGGACATTTTCCTACGAGCAGTACTTC,CASLDGTFSYEQYF
-,-,TRBJ1-6,12,TRBV6-5,TGTGCCAGCAGTAGCCCTAATTCACCCCTCCACTTT,CASSSPNSPLHF